This note documents a single TCR beta chain sequence. The same CDR3 is also encoded by other DNA sequences in this sample. The germline V and J ends were trimmed by 2 bases and 3 bases, with 5 bases remaining between them. The CDR3 is 12 amino acids. Only in-frame clones appear in the TCRdb table, and some are missing; sequencing was by immunoSEQ multiplex PCR. Seen here are 95,000 to 150,000 clones, roughly 92% observed once, and the top ten hold roughly 0.54%. This sample stems from a study of control samples from healthy donors and cancer patients. This TCR was sampled from a man older than 75 with head and neck cancer. Sequencing input: PBMCs. The V gene is TRBV12-3 or TRBV12-4, the J gene TRBJ2-7; possible D gene TRBD1, 5 bases. For the CDR3, the DNA is TGTGCCAGCAGTTTAACAGGCTACGAGCAGTACTTC. Residues: CASSLTGYEQYF.